This paragraph reports one T cell receptor (beta chain). PCR amplification relied on 60 Vbeta primers (plus 13 Jbeta primers). Method: immunoSEQ multiplex PCR; TCRdb's copy keeps in-frame clones and lacks some. The table has about 76,000 clones, over 65% seen once; the top ten hold about 15%. The data are from a study of cytomegalovirus exposure and HLA in healthy donors. The ends were cut back, 4 bases at V and 5 bases at J, with 12 bases in the middle. The CDR3 consists of 14 residues. From germline, CDR1 is MGHRA and CDR2 YSYEKL. The sequence derives from a woman in her 40s in good health and CMV-seropositive. The chain employs TRBV4-1 and TRBJ1-5, with D maybe TRBD1 (5 bases). Input material: PBMCs. This CDR3 reads CASSPTVKYQPQHF. CDR3 DNA: TGCGCCAGCAGCCCGACAGTCAAATATCAGCCCCAGCATTTT.